A single T cell receptor (beta chain) is shown here with its context. Its target is not known. The data were taken from a study of radiation and T cells in renal cell carcinoma. Turning to the study itself: Nephrectomy followed 15 Gy stereotactic body radiation by 4 weeks. Study-wide results and caveats: From baseline, blood top tumor clonotypes peaked at 2 weeks post-radiation.

Time point here: baseline pretreatment blood. Treatment of the sample: 15 Gy SBRT to primary tumor, nephrectomy 4 weeks later. Blood was sampled at baseline, 2 weeks and 4 weeks after SBRT. The tumor was a clear cell renal cell carcinoma. Sequenced by immunoSEQ multiplex PCR; TCRdb stores in-frame clones only, minus some. The sample holds 150,000 or so clones; approximately 90% are singletons and the top ten take around 4.4%. The CDR3 sequence is 14 residues long. The ends lost 5 bases at V and 5 bases at J; junction bases unmatched: 8. Per the germline V gene, CDR1 is SEHNR and CDR2 is FQNEAQ (reference sequence).

The rearrangement links TRBV7-9 to TRBJ1-1, with 7 bases identical to TRBD1. Sequenced here: blood, sampled from a patient whose treatment included radiotherapy and nephrectomy. This sequence originates from a woman aged 70 to 79 with renal cell carcinoma. CDR3 protein: CASSVLQGRTEAFF. CDR3 in DNA: TGTGCCAGCAGCGTCCTACAGGGGCGGACTGAAGCTTTCTTT. Filled out from reference TRBV7-9 and TRBJ1-1, the complete variable domain reads DTGVSQNPRHKITKRGQNVTFRCDPISEHNRLYWYRQTLGQGPEFLTYFQNEAQLEKSRLLSDRFSAERPKGSFSTLEIQRTEQGDSAMYLCASSVLQGRTEAFFGQGTRLTVV.